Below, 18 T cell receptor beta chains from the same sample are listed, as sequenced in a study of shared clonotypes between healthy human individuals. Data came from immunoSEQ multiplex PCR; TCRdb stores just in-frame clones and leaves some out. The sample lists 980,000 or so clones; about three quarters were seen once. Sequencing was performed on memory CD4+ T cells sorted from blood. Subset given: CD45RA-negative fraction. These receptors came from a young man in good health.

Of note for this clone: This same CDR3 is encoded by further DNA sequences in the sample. The CDR3 region has the DNA TGTGCCAGCAGTCCCCCTGGGCAGGGGACCTACGAGCAGTACTTC. Protein product: CASSPPGQGTYEQYF. The chain recombines TRBV28 with TRBJ2-7, with D tentatively TRBD1 (6 bases). Germline V gene sequence: CDR1 MDHEN, CDR2 SYDVKM. V lost 5 bases and J 2 bases, leaving 16 bases between the germline ends. This CDR3 has 15 residues.

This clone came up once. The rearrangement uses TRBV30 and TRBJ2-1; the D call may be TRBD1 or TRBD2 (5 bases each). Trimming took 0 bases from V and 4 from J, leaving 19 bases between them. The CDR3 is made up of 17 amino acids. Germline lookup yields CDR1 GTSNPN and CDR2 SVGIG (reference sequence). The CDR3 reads CAWSVRRGQPLYNEQFF. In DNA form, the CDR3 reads TGTGCCTGGAGTGTACGCCGGGGCCAGCCCCTTTACAATGAGCAGTTCTTC.

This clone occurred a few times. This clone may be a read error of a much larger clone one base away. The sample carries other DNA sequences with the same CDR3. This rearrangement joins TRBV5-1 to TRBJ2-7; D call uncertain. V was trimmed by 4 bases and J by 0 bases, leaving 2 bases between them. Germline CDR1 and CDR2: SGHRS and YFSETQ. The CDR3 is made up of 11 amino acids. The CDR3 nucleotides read TGCGCCAGCAGCATCTCCTACGAGCAGTACTTC. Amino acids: CASSISYEQYF. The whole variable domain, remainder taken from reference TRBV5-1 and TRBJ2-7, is KAGVTQTPRYLIKTRGQQVTLSCSPISGHRSVSWYQQTPGQGLQFLFEYFSETQRNKGNFPGRFSGRQFSNSRSEMNVSTLELGDSALYLCASSISYEQYFGPGTRLTVT.

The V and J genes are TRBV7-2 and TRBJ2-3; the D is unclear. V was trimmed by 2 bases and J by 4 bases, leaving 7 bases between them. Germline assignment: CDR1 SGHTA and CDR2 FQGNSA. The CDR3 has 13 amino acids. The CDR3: CASSLSYSDTQYF. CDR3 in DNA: TGTGCCAGCAGCTTATCTTACTCAGATACGCAGTATTTT.

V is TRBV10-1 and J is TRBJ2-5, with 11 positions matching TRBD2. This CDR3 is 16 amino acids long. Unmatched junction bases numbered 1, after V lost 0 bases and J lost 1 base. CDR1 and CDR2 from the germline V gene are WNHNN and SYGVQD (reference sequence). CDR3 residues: CASSESTSGGQETQYF. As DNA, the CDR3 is TGCGCCAGCAGTGAGTCAACTAGCGGGGGCCAAGAGACCCAGTACTTC.

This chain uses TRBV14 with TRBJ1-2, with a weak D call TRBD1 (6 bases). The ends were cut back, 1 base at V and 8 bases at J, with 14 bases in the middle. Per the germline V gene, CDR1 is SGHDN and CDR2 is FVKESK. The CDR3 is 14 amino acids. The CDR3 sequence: CASSQVRGAGGYTF. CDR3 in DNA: TGTGCCAGCAGCCAAGTTCGGGGGGCCGGAGGCTACACCTTC.

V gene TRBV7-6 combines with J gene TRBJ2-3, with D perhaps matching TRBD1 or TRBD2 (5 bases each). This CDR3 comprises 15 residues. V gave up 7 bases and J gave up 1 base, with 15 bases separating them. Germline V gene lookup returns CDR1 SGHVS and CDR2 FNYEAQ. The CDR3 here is CASTHLRDGTDTQYF. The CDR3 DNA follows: TGTGCCAGCACCCATCTCCGGGACGGCACAGATACGCAGTATTTT.

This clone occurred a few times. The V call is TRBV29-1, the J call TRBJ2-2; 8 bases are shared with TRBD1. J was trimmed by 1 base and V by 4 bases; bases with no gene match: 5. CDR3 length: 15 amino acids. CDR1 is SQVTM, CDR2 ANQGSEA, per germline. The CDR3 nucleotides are TGCAGCGTTGGAATGGGGACAGGGAACACCGGGGAGCTGTTTTTT. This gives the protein CSVGMGTGNTGELFF.

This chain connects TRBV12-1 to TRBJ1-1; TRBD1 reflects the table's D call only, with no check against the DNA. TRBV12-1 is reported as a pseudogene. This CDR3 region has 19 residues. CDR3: CASSFVYPGQGTPIDEAFF. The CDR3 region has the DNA TGTGCCAGCAGCTTTGTGTACCCGGGACAGGGAACGCCAATCGATGAAGCTTTCTTT.

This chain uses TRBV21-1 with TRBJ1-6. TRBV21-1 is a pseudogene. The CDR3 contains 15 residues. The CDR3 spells CASSKVRNPNSPLHF. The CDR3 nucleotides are TGTGCCAGCAGCAAAGTTCGGAACCCTAATTCACCCCTCCACTTT.

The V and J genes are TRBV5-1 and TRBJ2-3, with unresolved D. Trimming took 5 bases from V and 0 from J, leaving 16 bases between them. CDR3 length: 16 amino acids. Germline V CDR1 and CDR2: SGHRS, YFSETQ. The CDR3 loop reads CASRSFTTASTDTQYF. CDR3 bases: TGCGCCAGCAGATCGTTCACGACGGCTAGCACAGATACGCAGTATTTT.

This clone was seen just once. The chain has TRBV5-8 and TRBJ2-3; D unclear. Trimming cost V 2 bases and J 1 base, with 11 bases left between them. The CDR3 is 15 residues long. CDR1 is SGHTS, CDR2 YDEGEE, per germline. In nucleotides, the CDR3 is TGTGCCAGCAGCTTTCCCCCCGCAGGCACAGATACGCAGTATTTT. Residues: CASSFPPAGTDTQYF.

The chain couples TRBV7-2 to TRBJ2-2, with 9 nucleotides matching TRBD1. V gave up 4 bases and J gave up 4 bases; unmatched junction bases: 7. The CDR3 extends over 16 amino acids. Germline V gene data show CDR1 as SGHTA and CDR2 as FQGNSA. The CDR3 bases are TGTGCCAGCAGCTCTACAGGGGGCTGGGCCACCGGGGAGCTGTTTTTT. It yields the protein CASSSTGGWATGELFF.

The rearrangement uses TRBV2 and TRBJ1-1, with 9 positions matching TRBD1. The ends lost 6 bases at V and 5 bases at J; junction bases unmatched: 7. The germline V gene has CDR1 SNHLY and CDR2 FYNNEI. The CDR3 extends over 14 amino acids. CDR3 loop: CASRPDRGRTEAFF. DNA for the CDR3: TGTGCCAGCAGACCCGACAGGGGGAGGACTGAAGCTTTCTTT.

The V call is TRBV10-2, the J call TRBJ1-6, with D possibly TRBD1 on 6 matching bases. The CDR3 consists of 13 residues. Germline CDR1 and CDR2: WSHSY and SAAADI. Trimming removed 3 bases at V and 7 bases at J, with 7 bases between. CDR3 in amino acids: CASSDQGNSPLHF. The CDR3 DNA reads TGCGCCAGCAGTGATCAGGGGAATTCACCCCTCCACTTT.

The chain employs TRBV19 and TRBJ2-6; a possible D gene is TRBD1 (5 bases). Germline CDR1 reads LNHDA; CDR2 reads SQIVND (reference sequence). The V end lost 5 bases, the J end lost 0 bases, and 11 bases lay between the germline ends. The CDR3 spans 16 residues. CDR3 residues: CASSVLQVSGANVLTF. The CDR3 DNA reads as TGTGCCAGTAGTGTCTTACAGGTCTCTGGGGCCAACGTCCTGACTTTC. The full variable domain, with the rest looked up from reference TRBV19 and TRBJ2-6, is DGGITQSPKYLFRKEGQNVTLSCEQNLNHDAMYWYRQDPGQGLRLIYYSQIVNDFQKGDIAEGYSVSREKKESFPLTVTSAQKNPTAFYLCASSVLQVSGANVLTFGAGSRLTVL.

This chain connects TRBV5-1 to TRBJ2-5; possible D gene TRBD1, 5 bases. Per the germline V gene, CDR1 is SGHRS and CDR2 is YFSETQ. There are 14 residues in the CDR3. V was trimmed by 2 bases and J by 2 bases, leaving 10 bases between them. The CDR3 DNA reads TGCGCCAGCAGCTTAACAGGAACACAAGAGACCCAGTACTTC. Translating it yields CASSLTGTQETQYF.

This CDR3 reads CASGLGSLKAFF. In DNA form, the CDR3 reads TGTGCCAGCGGCCTTGGGTCCCTGAAAGCTTTCTTT. The V and J genes are TRBV28 and TRBJ1-1, with unresolved D. V was trimmed by 8 bases and J by 9 bases, leaving 16 bases between them. This CDR3 region has 12 residues. Germline V gene data show CDR1 as MDHEN and CDR2 as SYDVKM. The variable domain in full, with the rest retrieved from reference TRBV28 and TRBJ1-1, is DVKVTQSSRYLVKRTGEKVFLECVQDMDHENMFWYRQDPGLGLRLIYFSYDVKMKEKGDIPEGYSVSREKKERFSLILESASTNQTSMYLCASGLGSLKAFFGQGTRLTVV.